The next 28 T cell receptor beta chains were all read from a single sample in a study of CD8+ T cells in alopecia areata. Sample treatment: oral pan-JAK inhibitor, 5-10 mg twice daily. Reverse transcription of extracted RNA yielded cDNA, which provided the sequencing template. Clones were sequenced by immunoSEQ multiplex PCR, and TCRdb holds only the in-frame ones, with some missing. The sample holds 150,000 to 200,000 clones, about 47% seen once. The sample consisted of CD8+ T cells sorted from blood, taken between weeks 51 and 52, from a patient treated with tofacitinib. Receptors were obtained from a human donor with alopecia areata.

The rearrangement joins TRBV13 to TRBJ1-5; TRBD1 might be the D (5 bases). V lost 5 bases and J lost 9, with 11 bases in between. Germline CDR1 is PRHDT and CDR2 is FYEKMQ (reference sequence). CDR3 size: 12 residues. The DNA of the CDR3 is TGTGCCAGCAGCATTGCAGGGTTGCCCCAGCATTTT. It codes for CASSIAGLPQHF.

The chain is built from TRBV2 and TRBJ2-7, with D maybe TRBD1 (6 bases). CDR1 SNHLY and CDR2 FYNNEI come from the germline V gene. This CDR3 region has 13 residues. Trimming cost V 10 bases and J 1 base, with 14 bases left between them. The CDR3, as DNA: TGTGCCACCACCTGGACAGAGTCCTACGAGCAGTACTTC. Translating it yields CATTWTESYEQYF.

The rearrangement joins TRBV14 to TRBJ2-1; D unresolved. This CDR3 has 16 residues. From germline, CDR1 is SGHDN and CDR2 FVKESK. Deletions cut 0 bases from V and 0 bases from J, with 9 bases between. In DNA form, the CDR3 reads TGTGCCAGCAGCCAAGATATCAGGTCCTCCTACAATGAGCAGTTCTTC. It codes for CASSQDIRSSYNEQFF. The full variable domain, in which reference TRBV14 and TRBJ2-1 provide the parts outside the CDR3, is EAGVTQFPSHSVIEKGQTVTLRCDPISGHDNLYWYRRVMGKEIKFLLHFVKESKQDESGMPNNRFLAERTGGTYSTLKVQPAELEDSGVYFCASSQDIRSSYNEQFFGPGTRLTVL.

The rearrangement joins TRBV7-2 to TRBJ2-5, with TRBD2 identical over 7 bases. CDR1 is SGHTA, CDR2 FQGNSA, per germline. The junction had 2 bases not matched to a gene; V was cut back by 3 bases and J by 7 bases. CDR3 length equals 12 residues. For the CDR3, the DNA is TGTGCCAGCAGCTTTTCGGGAGGGACCCAGTACTTC. This translates into CASSFSGGTQYF.

The rearrangement joins TRBV27 to TRBJ2-7; D is ambiguous. Germline CDR1 reads MNHEY; CDR2 reads SMNVEV (reference sequence). Between the trimmed V and J ends, which lost 6 bases and 4 bases, there was a span of 10 bases. The CDR3 is made up of 12 amino acids. The CDR3 loop is CASRDGPYEQYF. The CDR3 nucleotides are TGTGCCAGCAGGGACGGGCCTTACGAGCAGTACTTC.

This clone showed up just a few times. DNA for the CDR3: TGTGCCAGCAGCGTGTGGACCGGGGAGCTGTTTTTT. Translation gives CASSVWTGELFF. The chain has TRBV9 and TRBJ2-2; no clear D gene. Germline CDR1 is SGDLS and CDR2 is YYNGEE. V was shortened by 2 bases and J by 5 bases, with 4 bases between the two germline ends. The CDR3 has 12 residues.

This clone was seen a single time. The chain carries TRBV5-1 and TRBJ2-7; 10 positions agree with TRBD1. The junction had 9 bases not matched to a gene; V was cut back by 1 base and J by 5 bases. CDR3 size: 16 residues. Germline V CDR1 and CDR2: SGHRS, YFSETQ. The CDR3 protein is CASSLTPGTGVHEQYF. DNA of the CDR3: TGCGCCAGCAGCTTGACGCCCGGGACAGGGGTCCACGAGCAGTACTTC.

V gene TRBV5-1 combines with J gene TRBJ2-1, with D perhaps TRBD2 (5 bases). Trimming removed 5 bases from V and 2 bases from J, with 8 bases in between. The CDR3 is 13 amino acids. Germline loops: CDR1 SGHRS, CDR2 YFSETQ. The CDR3 sequence: CASSLTTYNEQFF. CDR3 coding DNA: TGCGCCAGCAGTTTGACTACCTACAATGAGCAGTTCTTC.

CDR3 sequence (DNA): TGTGCCAGCAGCCCCGGAGGTAGCGGGGGGTCCTACGAGCAGTACTTC. This codes for CASSPGGSGGSYEQYF. This chain uses TRBV11-3 with TRBJ2-7; 10 bases agree with TRBD2. The CDR3 spans 16 residues. CDR1 is SGHNT, CDR2 YENEEA, per germline. Trimming cost V 5 bases and J 1 base; bases outside gene matches: 8.

The genes are TRBV5-4 and TRBJ2-3, with 7 bases that match TRBD2. This CDR3 has 16 amino acids. The germline V gene encodes CDR1 SGHNT and CDR2 YYREEE (reference sequence). The J segment lost 4 bases and the V segment lost 4 bases, leaving 12 bases of the junction unmatched. CDR3 protein: CASSLGLAEVADTQYF. CDR3 sequence (DNA): TGTGCCAGCAGCCTGGGGCTAGCGGAGGTAGCAGATACGCAGTATTTT.

The chain carries TRBV2 and TRBJ2-5; tentatively, D is TRBD1 (6 bases). Germline loops: CDR1 SNHLY, CDR2 FYNNEI. V was shortened by 9 bases and J by 5 bases, with 13 bases between the two germline ends. CDR3 length: 12 residues. The CDR3 spells CARGQSSETQYF. CDR3 DNA sequence: TGTGCCAGAGGACAGAGTTCGGAGACCCAGTACTTC.

This clone was recorded once. The rearrangement joins TRBV30 to TRBJ1-2; a weak D match, TRBD1 (5 bases). Trimming pared 3 bases from V and 6 bases from J, leaving 8 bases between. The CDR3 covers 11 residues. The V gene's germline CDR1 is GTSNPN and CDR2 SVGIG (reference sequence). As DNA, the CDR3 is TGTGCCTGGAGACGGGGCGATGGCTACACCTTC. Protein product: CAWRRGDGYTF.

The rearrangement uses TRBV27 and TRBJ1-5; D is uncertain. The CDR3 spans 14 residues. Germline CDR1 is MNHEY and CDR2 is SMNVEV (reference sequence). Between the trimmed V and J ends, which lost 4 bases and 3 bases, there was a span of 10 bases. The CDR3 reads CASSSKGYNQPQHF. DNA of the CDR3: TGTGCCAGCAGTTCGAAGGGTTACAATCAGCCCCAGCATTTT.

The chain couples TRBV11-2 to TRBJ1-2, with TRBD1 as a possible D gene (6 bases). The germline V gene encodes CDR1 SGHAT and CDR2 FQNNGV. With 5 bases removed from V and 4 bases from J, the gap between germline ends came to 17 bases. The CDR3 is made up of 15 amino acids. CDR3 amino acids: CASSLGGETSYGYTF. The CDR3 nucleotides read TGTGCCAGCAGCCTAGGGGGGGAGACAAGCTATGGCTACACCTTC.

Only a few counts were recorded for this clone. The chain combines TRBV2 with TRBJ2-7; 7 bases are shared with TRBD1. Germline CDR1 SNHLY, CDR2 FYNNEI. The CDR3 sequence is 14 residues long. With 1 base clipped from V and 7 bases from J, the junction kept 7 bases outside the gene matches. CDR3 nucleotide sequence: TGTGCCAGCAGTGAAGGACAGGGATTAAGGGAGCAGTACTTC. It is translated as CASSEGQGLREQYF. The variable domain in full, completed from reference TRBV2 and TRBJ2-7, reads EPEVTQTPSHQVTQMGQEVILRCVPISNHLYFYWYRQILGQKVEFLVSFYNNEISEKSEIFDDQFSVERPDGSNFTLKIRSTKLEDSAMYFCASSEGQGLREQYFGPGTRLTVT.

The CDR3 region has the DNA TGTGCCAGTTACAGTCTCATAGATGAGCAGTTCTTC. This sequence encodes CASYSLIDEQFF. V gene TRBV5-6 combines with J gene TRBJ2-1; D unclear. CDR3 length: 12 residues. V lost 8 bases and J lost 8, with 14 bases in between. The germline V gene encodes CDR1 SGHDT and CDR2 YYEEEE.

The V and J genes are TRBV2 and TRBJ2-7; D is possibly TRBD1 (6 bases). This CDR3 region has 13 residues. In germline, CDR1 is SNHLY, CDR2 FYNNEI. V was trimmed by 8 bases and J by 2 bases, leaving 13 bases between them. The CDR3 loop is CASLTRDTYEQYF. Written as DNA, the CDR3 is TGTGCCAGCTTAACCCGGGACACCTACGAGCAGTACTTC.

The chain links TRBV30 to TRBJ2-2; the D gene is possibly TRBD1 (5 bases). Germline CDR1 GTSNPN, CDR2 SVGIG (reference sequence). The CDR3 spans 13 residues. Trimming took off 0 bases at V and 4 bases at J, with 6 bases between the two ends. The chain's CDR3 is CAWSVGVTGELFF. CDR3 nucleotides: TGTGCCTGGAGTGTAGGGGTCACCGGGGAGCTGTTTTTT. Variable domain in full (rest from reference TRBV30 and TRBJ2-2): SQTIHQWPATLVQPVGSPLSLECTVEGTSNPNLYWYRQAAGRGLQLLFYSVGIGQISSEVPQNLSASRPQDRQFILSSKKLLLSDSGFYLCAWSVGVTGELFFGEGSRLTVL.

The chain is built from TRBV29-1 and TRBJ2-7; 8 nucleotides line up with TRBD1. In germline, CDR1 is SQVTM, CDR2 ANQGSEA. V was clipped by 6 bases and J by 1 base; unmatched bases: 8. This CDR3 comprises 14 residues. CDR3 amino acids: CSVADREPSYEQYF. The DNA for the CDR3 is TGCAGCGTAGCGGACAGGGAACCTTCCTACGAGCAGTACTTC.

The genes are TRBV11-2 and TRBJ2-5; 8 bases match TRBD2. CDR3 length: 16 residues. Unmatched junction bases numbered 13, after V lost 5 bases and J lost 5 bases. CDR1 is SGHAT, CDR2 FQNNGV, per germline. The CDR3 spells CASSPTGRGAPETQYF. The DNA of the CDR3 is TGTGCCAGCAGCCCCACAGGGCGGGGGGCCCCGGAGACCCAGTACTTC.

The chain combines TRBV4-1 with TRBJ1-1; 9 bases align to TRBD1. The CDR3 sequence is 16 residues long. V gave up 0 bases and J gave up 1 base; unmatched junction bases: 3. CDR1 is MGHRA, CDR2 YSYEKL, per germline. CDR3 region: CASSQETGQGNTEAFF. In DNA, the CDR3 is TGCGCCAGCAGCCAAGAAACGGGACAGGGGAACACTGAAGCTTTCTTT.

The V gene is TRBV7-9, the J gene TRBJ1-5; D might be TRBD1 (5 bases). V dropped 5 bases and J dropped 2 bases, with 13 bases sitting between them. The CDR3 contains 15 residues. CDR1 and CDR2 (germline): SEHNR, FQNEAQ (reference sequence). CDR3 sequence (DNA): TGTGCCAGCAGCACCGACGGCAGGGGCAATCAGCCCCAGCATTTT. It yields the protein CASSTDGRGNQPQHF.

The chain carries TRBV4-1 and TRBJ1-6; D unresolved. The CDR3 consists of 12 residues. V was pared by 1 base and J by 10 bases, with 5 bases between. CDR1 MGHRA and CDR2 YSYEKL come from the germline V gene. As DNA, the CDR3 is TGCGCCAGCAGCCAAGTTCGATCACCCCTCCACTTT. Translation: CASSQVRSPLHF.

The V and J genes are TRBV29-1 and TRBJ2-7; D may correspond to TRBD1 or TRBD2 (5 bases each). The germline V and J ends were trimmed by 4 bases and 0 bases, with 10 bases remaining between them. This CDR3 is 13 amino acids long. Per the germline V gene, CDR1 is SQVTM and CDR2 is ANQGSEA. The CDR3 here is CSVGGVGSYEQYF. CDR3 sequence (DNA): TGCAGCGTTGGAGGGGTTGGCTCCTACGAGCAGTACTTC.

The chain carries TRBV7-9 and TRBJ2-7; the match to TRBD2 covers 7 bases. The germline CDR1 and CDR2 sequences are SEHNR and FQNEAQ (reference sequence). J gave up 2 bases and V 4 bases, and 8 bases lay outside the gene matches. The CDR3 is 15 residues long. CDR3 amino acids: CASSYTGGKAYEQYF. CDR3 bases: TGTGCCAGCAGCTACACGGGGGGTAAAGCCTACGAGCAGTACTTC.

Worth noting for this clone: The sample carries other DNA sequences with the same CDR3. The J gene is TRBJ2-7, the V gene TRBV19; 7 bases fit TRBD1. Trimming removed 5 bases from V and 2 bases from J; junction bases left unmatched: 6. Per the germline V gene, CDR1 is LNHDA and CDR2 is SQIVND (reference sequence). The CDR3 is made up of 14 amino acids. CDR3 in amino acids: CASSPRDRAYEQYF. The DNA of the CDR3 is TGTGCCAGTAGTCCCCGGGACAGAGCCTACGAGCAGTACTTC.

J is TRBJ1-6 and V is TRBV4-2, with D possibly TRBD1 on 6 matching bases. Per germline, CDR1 LGHNA and CDR2 YNFKEQ. The CDR3 is 14 amino acids. The V end was cut by 5 bases, the J end by 8 bases, with 13 bases between. This chain's CDR3 is CASSLQGSDSPLHF. The CDR3 nucleotides are TGTGCCAGCAGCTTACAGGGTTCGGATTCACCCCTCCACTTT.

The V call is TRBV7-9, the J call TRBJ2-2, with 7 bases matching TRBD1. J was trimmed by 0 bases and V by 4 bases; bases with no gene match: 8. This CDR3 has 17 amino acids. Germline CDR1 and CDR2: SEHNR and FQNEAQ (reference sequence). The CDR3 loop reads CASSSQARGPNTGELFF. The CDR3 nucleotides are TGTGCCAGCAGCTCCCAAGCAAGGGGGCCGAACACCGGGGAGCTGTTTTTT.